The 18 T cell receptor beta chains in this list originate from one sample, sequenced in a study of high-grade serous ovarian cancer treatment subgroups. Tumor samples were obtained before definitive surgery or chemotherapy. TCRdb keeps only in-frame clones here, not all; method: immunoSEQ multiplex PCR. Among fewer than 35,000 clones, around 80% were seen once, and the ten largest hold about 2%. The sequenced material came from tumor tissue. These receptors originate from a human donor with high-grade serous ovarian cancer.

The chain uses TRBV19 and TRBJ2-7; no firm D call. Germline loops: CDR1 LNHDA, CDR2 SQIVND (reference sequence). Between the trimmed V and J ends, which lost 6 bases and 2 bases, there was a span of 14 bases. The CDR3 totals 14 residues. CDR3 DNA: TGTGCCAGTAGAAGGGCGCTAGGAGCCTACGAGCAGTACTTC. Its protein is CASRRALGAYEQYF.

The V and J genes are TRBV30 and TRBJ2-2; 8 bases are shared with TRBD1. The V gene's germline CDR1 is GTSNPN and CDR2 SVGIG (reference sequence). Trimming at V came to 1 base and at J to 4 bases, leaving 8 bases not matched to a gene. The CDR3 sequence is 16 residues long. The CDR3 sequence is CAWSDRTGLATGELFF. As DNA, the CDR3 is TGTGCCTGGAGTGATCGGACAGGGCTGGCCACCGGGGAGCTGTTTTTT.

V usage is TRBV7-9 and J usage is TRBJ2-7, with D unresolved. Germline V lookup: CDR1 SEHNR, CDR2 FQNEAQ (reference sequence). The length of the CDR3 is 14 residues. V was pared by 6 bases and J by 5 bases, with 17 bases between. The CDR3 DNA reads TGTGCCAGCAGTTATAGTGCCAGCAACCACGAGCAGTACTTC. This translates into CASSYSASNHEQYF.

The genes are TRBV5-5 and TRBJ2-7, with 9 nucleotides matching TRBD2. Germline values: CDR1 SGHKS, CDR2 YYEKEE (reference sequence). The CDR3 totals 15 residues. Trimming took 4 bases from V and 3 from J; bases not matched to a gene: 8. The chain's CDR3 is CASSQRGGRDYEQYF. The CDR3 DNA is TGTGCCAGCAGCCAGAGGGGCGGGAGGGACTACGAGCAGTACTTC. Looking up the rest from reference TRBV5-5 and TRBJ2-7 gives the full variable domain: DAGVTQSPTHLIKTRGQQVTLRCSPISGHKSVSWYQQVLGQGPQFIFQYYEKEERGRGNFPDRFSARQFPNYSSELNVNALLLGDSALYLCASSQRGGRDYEQYFGPGTRLTVT.

The chain couples TRBV6-1 to TRBJ2-7; D may be TRBD1 (5 bases). The CDR3 totals 15 residues. Germline V gene sequence: CDR1 MNHNS, CDR2 SASEGT. Trimming shortened V by 0 bases and J by 0 bases, and 9 bases separated the two germline ends. CDR3 sequence reads: CASSEARGYSYEQYF. The CDR3, as DNA: TGTGCCAGCAGTGAAGCTAGGGGATACTCCTACGAGCAGTACTTC.

This clone was recorded a few times. The chain joins TRBV4-1 to TRBJ1-5; no clear D. V was cut by 1 base and J by 3 bases, with 10 bases left in between. Per the germline V gene, CDR1 is MGHRA and CDR2 is YSYEKL. CDR3 size: 15 residues. The CDR3 nucleotides read TGCGCCAGCAGCCAAGTTCTCGGGTACAATCAGCCCCAGCATTTT. Protein sequence: CASSQVLGYNQPQHF.

The rearrangement joins TRBV5-4 to TRBJ1-2; D is unclear. Per germline, CDR1 SGHNT and CDR2 YYREEE (reference sequence). CDR3 size: 13 residues. The V end was cut by 0 bases, the J end by 3 bases, with 6 bases between. The CDR3 DNA follows: TGTGCCAGCAGCTTGGGGGCTGACTATGGCTACACCTTC. Translation gives CASSLGADYGYTF.

The rearrangement links TRBV5-1 to TRBJ2-5; D gene unclear. The J call may be wrong; the DNA end is better matched by TRBJ2-7. In germline, CDR1 is SGHRS, CDR2 YFSETQ. The CDR3 length is 12 residues. This chain's CDR3 is CASSLDLYEQYF. As DNA, the CDR3 is TGCGCCAGCAGCTTGGACTTATACGAGCAGTACTTC.

The chain employs TRBV6-5 and TRBJ2-3; the match to TRBD2 covers 8 bases. With V trimmed by 6 bases and J by 1 base, 0 bases remained unmatched. Germline CDR1 is MNHEY and CDR2 is SVGAGI. This CDR3 region has 13 residues. The CDR3 sequence is CASRREGTDTQYF. CDR3 nucleotide sequence: TGTGCCAGCAGGCGGGAGGGCACAGATACGCAGTATTTT.

The rearrangement links TRBV4-1 to TRBJ2-1, with D unresolved. The CDR3 contains 16 residues. V was shortened by 1 base and J by 0 bases, with 10 bases between the two germline ends. The V gene's germline CDR1 is MGHRA and CDR2 YSYEKL. The CDR3 region is CASSQGGRSSYNEQFF. The CDR3 coding sequence is TGCGCCAGCAGCCAAGGTGGCAGGAGCTCCTACAATGAGCAGTTCTTC.

This chain joins TRBV6-5 and TRBJ2-6, with D perhaps TRBD1 (7 bases). Germline V CDR1 and CDR2: MNHEY, SVGAGI. V shed 2 bases and J shed 2 bases, with 10 bases lying between them. The CDR3 runs 16 residues. CDR3 in amino acids: CASSYGRGAGANVLTF. In DNA form, the CDR3 reads TGTGCCAGCAGTTACGGCAGGGGGGCTGGGGCCAACGTCCTGACTTTC.

This chain links TRBV7-3 with TRBJ2-3, with TRBD2 matching 14 bases. CDR1 is SGHTA, CDR2 FQGTGA, per germline. J gave up 2 bases and V 5 bases, and 3 bases lay outside the gene matches. The CDR3 is 16 residues long. CDR3 region: CASSQGLAGVTDTQYF. The CDR3 region has the DNA TGTGCCAGCAGCCAGGGACTAGCGGGGGTCACAGATACGCAGTATTTT.

The chain joins TRBV7-2 to TRBJ1-1, with a possible D match to TRBD1 (5 bases). CDR3 length: 14 amino acids. With 9 bases removed from V and 0 bases from J, the gap between germline ends came to 14 bases. In germline, CDR1 is SGHTA, CDR2 FQGNSA. The CDR3 loop reads CASGLGPMNTEAFF. As DNA, the CDR3 is TGTGCCAGTGGGTTGGGACCCATGAACACTGAAGCTTTCTTT.

The chain has TRBV5-1 and TRBJ2-5; weak D call: TRBD2 (6 bases). The V gene lost 6 bases and the J gene lost 3 bases, with 21 bases spanning the gap. This CDR3 spans 16 amino acids. CDR1 is SGHRS, CDR2 YFSETQ, per germline. CDR3 sequence: CASKGLGGGEKETQYF. The CDR3 DNA is TGCGCCAGCAAGGGACTGGGTGGAGGAGAAAAAGAGACCCAGTACTTC.

The chain couples TRBV10-2 to TRBJ2-7; a weak D match, TRBD2 (6 bases). This CDR3 comprises 13 residues. The germline V and J ends were trimmed by 6 bases and 1 base, with 10 bases remaining between them. CDR1 and CDR2 (germline): WSHSY, SAAADI. Here the CDR3 reads CASSPGLSYEQYF. CDR3 coding DNA: TGCGCCAGCAGCCCCGGACTATCCTACGAGCAGTACTTC.

This clone appeared a single time. V and J are TRBV2 and TRBJ2-7, with TRBD2 identical over 8 bases. Unmatched junction bases numbered 17, after V lost 10 bases and J lost 0 bases. This CDR3 is 17 amino acids long. The germline gives CDR1 SNHLY, CDR2 FYNNEI. The CDR3 loop is CATHWASGPPGSYEQYF. In DNA, the CDR3 is TGTGCCACGCATTGGGCTAGCGGGCCCCCAGGCTCCTACGAGCAGTACTTC.

The rearrangement joins TRBV27 to TRBJ2-7, with 7 bases identical to TRBD2. V was pared by 3 bases and J by 6 bases, with 11 bases of the junction left unmatched. Germline V gives CDR1 MNHEY, CDR2 SMNVEV (reference sequence). This CDR3 has 15 amino acids. CDR3 bases: TGTGCCAGCAGTTTCGAAGGAGGATGGGAGGGCGAGCAGTACTTC. Its protein product is CASSFEGGWEGEQYF.

In its sample, this clone was seen a few times. The V and J genes are TRBV19 and TRBJ1-5; D gene uncertain. CDR1 is LNHDA and CDR2 is SQIVND in the germline V gene (reference sequence). The CDR3 contains 15 residues. V was shortened by 2 bases and J by 2 bases, with 10 bases between the two germline ends. The CDR3 sequence: CASSIFAQGNQPQHF. CDR3 sequence (DNA): TGTGCCAGTAGTATATTCGCCCAGGGCAATCAGCCCCAGCATTTT.